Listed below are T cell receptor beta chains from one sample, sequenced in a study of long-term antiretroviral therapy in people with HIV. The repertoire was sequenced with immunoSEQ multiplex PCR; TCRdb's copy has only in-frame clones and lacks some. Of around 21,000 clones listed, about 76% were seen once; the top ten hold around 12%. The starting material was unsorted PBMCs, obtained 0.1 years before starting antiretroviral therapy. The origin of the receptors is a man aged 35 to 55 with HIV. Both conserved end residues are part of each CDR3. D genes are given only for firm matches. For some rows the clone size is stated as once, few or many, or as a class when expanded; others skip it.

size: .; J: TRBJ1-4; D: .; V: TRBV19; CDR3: CASSPEIYGSEKLFF; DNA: TGTGCCAGTAGTCCTGAAATCTATGGATCTGAAAAACTGTTTTTT
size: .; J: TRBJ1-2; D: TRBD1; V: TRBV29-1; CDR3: CSGGGSPPDYGYTF; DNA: TGCAGCGGAGGGGGCTCCCCACCAGACTATGGCTACACCTTC
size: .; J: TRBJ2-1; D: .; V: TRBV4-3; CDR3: CASSQERGATNEQFF; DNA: TGCGCCAGCAGCCAAGAACGAGGGGCAACTAATGAGCAGTTCTTC
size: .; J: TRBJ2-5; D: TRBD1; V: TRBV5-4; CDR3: CASSVTGTGQETQYF; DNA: TGTGCCAGCAGCGTGACCGGGACAGGGCAAGAGACCCAGTACTTC
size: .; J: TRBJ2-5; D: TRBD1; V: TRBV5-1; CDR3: CASSLTGGETQYF; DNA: TGCGCCAGCAGCTTGACAGGGGGGGAGACCCAGTACTTC
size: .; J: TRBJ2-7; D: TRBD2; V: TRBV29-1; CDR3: CSVELAGGRGVLEQYF; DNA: TGCAGCGTTGAACTAGCGGGAGGGCGAGGGGTCCTCGAGCAGTACTTC
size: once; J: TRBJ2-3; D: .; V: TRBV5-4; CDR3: CASSLDSKDTQYF; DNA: TGTGCCAGCAGCCTTGACAGCAAAGATACGCAGTATTTT
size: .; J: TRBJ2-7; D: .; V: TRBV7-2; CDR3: CASSRPGAEQYF; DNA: TGTGCCAGCAGCCGGCCGGGGGCCGAGCAGTACTTC
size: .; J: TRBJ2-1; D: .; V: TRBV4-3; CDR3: CASSQDHSSYNEQFF; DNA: TGCGCCAGCAGCCAAGATCACAGCTCCTACAATGAGCAGTTCTTC
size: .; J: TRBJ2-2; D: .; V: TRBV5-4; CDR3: CASSQGRGTGELFF; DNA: TGTGCCAGCAGCCAGGGACGGGGCACCGGGGAGCTGTTTTTT
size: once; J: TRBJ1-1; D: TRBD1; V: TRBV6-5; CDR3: CASSSTGGMNTEAFF; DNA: TGTGCCAGCAGTTCTACAGGGGGCATGAACACTGAAGCTTTCTTT
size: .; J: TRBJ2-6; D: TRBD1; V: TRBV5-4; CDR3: CASRGTAGANVLTF; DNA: TGTGCCAGCAGGGGGACAGCTGGGGCCAACGTCCTGACTTTC
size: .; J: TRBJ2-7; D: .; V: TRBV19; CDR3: CASSLGATYEQYF; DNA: TGTGCCAGTAGTTTGGGTGCGACCTACGAGCAGTACTTC
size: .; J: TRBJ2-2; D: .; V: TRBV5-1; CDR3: CASRGDGMNTGELFF; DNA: TGCGCCAGCAGGGGGGACGGAATGAACACCGGGGAGCTGTTTTTT
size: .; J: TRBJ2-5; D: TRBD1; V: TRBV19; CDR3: CASSIKTGGVGETQYF; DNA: TGTGCCAGTAGTATAAAGACAGGGGGCGTGGGGGAGACCCAGTACTTC
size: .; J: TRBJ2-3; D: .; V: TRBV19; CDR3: CASSNSAGYTDTQYF; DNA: TGTGCCAGTAGTAATTCGGCAGGATACACAGATACGCAGTATTTT
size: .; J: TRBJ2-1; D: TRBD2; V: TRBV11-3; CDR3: CASSSGGLNEQFF; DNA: TGTGCCAGCAGCTCGGGGGGGCTCAATGAGCAGTTCTTC
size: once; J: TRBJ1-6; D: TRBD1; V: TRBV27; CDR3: CASRFQPRQGDSPLHF; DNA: TGTGCCAGCAGGTTCCAACCCCGACAGGGAGATTCACCCCTCCACTTT
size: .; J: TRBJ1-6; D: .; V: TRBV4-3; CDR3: CASSQVKGSYNSPLHF; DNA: TGCGCCAGCAGCCAAGTAAAGGGCTCCTATAATTCACCCCTCCACTTT
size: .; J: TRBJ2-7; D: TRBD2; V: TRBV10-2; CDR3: CASSEGGEPEQYF; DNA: TGCGCCAGCAGTGAGGGGGGGGAGCCCGAGCAGTACTTC
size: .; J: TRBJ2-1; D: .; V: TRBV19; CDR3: CASSTVAGPYNEQFF; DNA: TGTGCCAGTAGTACAGTAGCAGGTCCCTACAATGAGCAGTTCTTC
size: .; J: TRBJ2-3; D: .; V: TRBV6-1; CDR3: CAGRRGGGTDTQYF; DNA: TGTGCCGGCCGGAGGGGGGGAGGCACAGATACGCAGTATTTT
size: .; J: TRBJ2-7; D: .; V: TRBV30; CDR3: CAWSDGPYEQYF; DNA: TGTGCCTGGAGCGACGGGCCCTACGAGCAGTACTTC
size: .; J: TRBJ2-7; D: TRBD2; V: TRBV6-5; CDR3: CASSYSWREVVYEQYF; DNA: TGTGCCAGCAGTTACTCGTGGCGGGAGGTAGTGTACGAGCAGTACTTC
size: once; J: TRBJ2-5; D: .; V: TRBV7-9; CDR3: CASSQQPGETQYF; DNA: TGTGCCAGCAGCCAACAACCGGGAGAGACCCAGTACTTC
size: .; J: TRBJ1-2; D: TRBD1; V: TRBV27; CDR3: CASSLLRTGANYGYTF; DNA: TGTGCCAGCAGTCTCCTCCGGACAGGCGCTAACTATGGCTACACCTTC
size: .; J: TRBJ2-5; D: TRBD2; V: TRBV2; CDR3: CASSAGGGETQYF; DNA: TGTGCCAGCAGTGCCGGCGGGGGGGAGACCCAGTACTTC
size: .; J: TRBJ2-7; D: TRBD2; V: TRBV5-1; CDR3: CASSRTGTSYEQYF; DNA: TGCGCCAGCAGCCGGACCGGGACTAGCTACGAGCAGTACTTC
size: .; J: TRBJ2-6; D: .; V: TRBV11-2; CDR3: CASSSGGSGANVLTF; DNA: TGTGCCAGCAGCTCAGGAGGCTCTGGGGCCAACGTCCTGACTTTC
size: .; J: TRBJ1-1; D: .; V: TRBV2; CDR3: CASSLQGSHTEAFF; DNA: TGTGCCAGCAGCTTACAGGGATCCCACACTGAAGCTTTCTTT
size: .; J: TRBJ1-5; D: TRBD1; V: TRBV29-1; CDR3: CSVAGGSGNQPQHF; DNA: TGCAGCGTTGCAGGGGGAAGCGGCAATCAGCCCCAGCATTTT
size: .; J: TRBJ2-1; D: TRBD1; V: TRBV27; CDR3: CASSFDRVSDEQFF; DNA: TGTGCCAGCAGTTTTGACAGGGTCAGCGATGAGCAGTTCTTC
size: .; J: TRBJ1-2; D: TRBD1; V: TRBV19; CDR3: CASSTYTGDGGYTF; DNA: TGTGCCAGTAGTACGTATACAGGGGACGGTGGCTACACCTTC
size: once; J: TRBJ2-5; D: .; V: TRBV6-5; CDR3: CASSKGDQETQYF; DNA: TGTGCCAGCAGTAAAGGGGACCAAGAGACCCAGTACTTC
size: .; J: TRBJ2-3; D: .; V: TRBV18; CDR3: CASSPTGSTDTQYF; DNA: TGTGCCAGCTCACCCACGGGAAGCACAGATACGCAGTATTTT
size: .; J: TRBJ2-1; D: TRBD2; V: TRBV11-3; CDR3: CASSQDRGEYNEQFF; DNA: TGTGCCAGCAGCCAGGATCGGGGGGAATACAATGAGCAGTTCTTC
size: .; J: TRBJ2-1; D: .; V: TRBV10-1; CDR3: CAAYINEQFF; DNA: TGCGCCGCCTACATCAATGAGCAGTTCTTC
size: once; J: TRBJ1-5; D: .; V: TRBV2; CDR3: CASKPEGNQPQHF; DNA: TGTGCCAGCAAGCCCGAGGGCAATCAGCCCCAGCATTTT
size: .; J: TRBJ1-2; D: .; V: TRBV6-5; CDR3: CASGSGGRSYGYTF; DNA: TGTGCCAGCGGGAGTGGGGGCAGAAGCTATGGCTACACCTTC
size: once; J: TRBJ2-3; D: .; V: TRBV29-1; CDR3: CSVVGQGFRTDTQYF; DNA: TGCAGCGTTGTGGGGCAGGGATTCCGAACAGATACGCAGTATTTT
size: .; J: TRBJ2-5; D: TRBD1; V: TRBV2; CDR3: CASNIQGAETQYF; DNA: TGTGCCAGCAATATACAGGGGGCGGAGACCCAGTACTTC
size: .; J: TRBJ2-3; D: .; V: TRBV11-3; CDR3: CASSLDITDTQYF; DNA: TGTGCCAGCAGCTTAGATATCACAGATACGCAGTATTTT
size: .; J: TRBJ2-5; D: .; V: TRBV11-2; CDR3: CASRGRGAGETQYF; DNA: TGTGCCAGCAGGGGAAGGGGAGCAGGGGAGACCCAGTACTTC
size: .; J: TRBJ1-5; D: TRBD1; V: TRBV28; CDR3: CASSPDRGFSNQPQHF; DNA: TGTGCCAGCAGCCCCGACAGGGGGTTTAGCAATCAGCCCCAGCATTTT
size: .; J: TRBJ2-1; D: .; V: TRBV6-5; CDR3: CASSYSNSPEQFF; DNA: TGTGCCAGCAGTTACTCGAACAGTCCTGAGCAGTTCTTC
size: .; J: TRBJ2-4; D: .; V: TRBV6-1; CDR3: CASSGNMSAKNIQYF; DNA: TGTGCCAGCAGTGGAAATATGTCGGCCAAAAACATTCAGTACTTC
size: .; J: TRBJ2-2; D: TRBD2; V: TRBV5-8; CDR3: CASSFYRGDGTGELFF; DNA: TGTGCCAGCAGCTTTTATCGGGGGGACGGTACTGGGGAGCTGTTTTTT
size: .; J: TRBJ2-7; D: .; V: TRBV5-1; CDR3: CASALAELYEQYF; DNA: TGCGCCAGTGCTCTAGCAGAGCTCTACGAGCAGTACTTC
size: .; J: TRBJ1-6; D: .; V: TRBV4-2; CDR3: CASSQLEGIGSPLHF; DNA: TGTGCCAGCAGCCAATTGGAGGGGATAGGTTCACCCCTCCACTTT
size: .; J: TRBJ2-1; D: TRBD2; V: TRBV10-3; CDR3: CAISDPRGGSEEQFF; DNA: TGTGCCATCAGTGACCCCCGGGGGGGGTCGGAGGAGCAGTTCTTC
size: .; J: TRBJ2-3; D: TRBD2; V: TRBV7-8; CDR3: CASSLEGLAGEQTDTQYF; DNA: TGTGCCAGCAGCTTAGAGGGACTAGCGGGAGAACAAACAGATACGCAGTATTTT
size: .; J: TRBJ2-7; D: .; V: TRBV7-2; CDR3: CASSPDQDSYYEQYF; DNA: TGTGCCAGCAGCCCCGATCAGGACAGCTATTACGAGCAGTACTTC
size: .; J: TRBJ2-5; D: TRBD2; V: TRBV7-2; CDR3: CASSPRRTRKETQYF; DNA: TGTGCCAGCAGCCCGAGGCGGACTAGGAAAGAGACCCAGTACTTC
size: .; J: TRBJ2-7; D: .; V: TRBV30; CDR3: CAWSYLDWYEQYF; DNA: TGTGCCTGGAGTTATCTGGACTGGTACGAGCAGTACTTC
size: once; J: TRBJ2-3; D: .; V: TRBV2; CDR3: CASSATGGGTDTQYF; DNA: TGTGCCAGCAGTGCGACGGGGGGCGGCACAGATACGCAGTATTTT